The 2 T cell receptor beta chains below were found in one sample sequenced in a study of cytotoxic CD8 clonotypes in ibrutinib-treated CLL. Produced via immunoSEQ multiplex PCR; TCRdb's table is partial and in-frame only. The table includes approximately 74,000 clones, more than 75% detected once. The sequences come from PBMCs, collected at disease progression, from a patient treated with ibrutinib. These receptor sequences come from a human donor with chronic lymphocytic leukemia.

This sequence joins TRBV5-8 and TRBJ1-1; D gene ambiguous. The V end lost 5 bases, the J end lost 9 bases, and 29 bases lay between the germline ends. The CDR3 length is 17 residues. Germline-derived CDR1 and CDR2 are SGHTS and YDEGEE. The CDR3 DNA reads TGTGCCAGCAGACCTCACCTTGGGAGGCTCGGCGGCCTACAAGCTTTCTTT. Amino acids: CASRPHLGRLGGLQAFF.

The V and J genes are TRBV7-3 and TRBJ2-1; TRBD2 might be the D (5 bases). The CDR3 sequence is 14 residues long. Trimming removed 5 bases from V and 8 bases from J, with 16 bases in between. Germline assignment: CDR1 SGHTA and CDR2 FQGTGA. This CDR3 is CASSLTGRRDEQFF. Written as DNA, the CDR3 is TGTGCCAGCAGCCTCACGGGGAGAAGGGATGAGCAGTTCTTC.